The T cell receptor (beta chain) described here comes from a study of T cells after yellow fever vaccination. Study-wide results and limits: Contamination by abundant bulk-population clonotypes could be present in FACS-sorted repertoires. Shared CD4/CD8 clonotypes were a small share, likely from convergent recombination.

TCRdb reprocessed the 5' RACE reads via MiXCR and lists one record per CDR3 protein. The top ten clones hold 16% of a sample with under 550,000 distinct CDR3 sequences, around a fifth of them seen once. This CDR3 has 16 residues. Germline CDR1 SGHAT, CDR2 FQNNGV. The J segment lost 7 bases and the V segment lost 1 base, leaving 11 bases of the junction unmatched. A few counts support this clonotype. Its antigen is not identified. The sample in question was PBMCs, obtained about 21 days after the first yellow fever vaccination. This clonotype was obtained from a man younger than 35 who received the YFV17D yellow fever vaccine. The genes are TRBV11-2 and TRBJ2-3; 7 bases fit TRBD2. The CDR3, as DNA: TGTGCCAGCAGCTTAGTACTGGGGAGGGTTTTATATACGCAGTATTTT. Translated: CASSLVLGRVLYTQYF.